This T cell receptor beta chain was captured by sequencing in a study of T cell changes during pregnancy in multiple sclerosis. The table came from immunoSEQ multiplex PCR; TCRdb's copy has only in-frame clones and leaves some out. This sample has about 80,000 clones, with approximately 90% found just once. Deletions cut 4 bases from V and 6 bases from J, with 13 bases between. The length of the CDR3 is 14 residues. Germline-derived CDR1 and CDR2 are SNHLY and FYNNEI. This sample comprised peripheral blood, obtained before pregnancy. This sequence originates from a female donor with multiple sclerosis, enrolled in a pregnancy study. This chain uses TRBV2 with TRBJ1-5, with D possibly matching TRBD1 (5 bases). The CDR3 region has the DNA TGTGCCAGCAGTGTTTTGACAGCGGGTCAGCCCCAGCATTTT. It is translated as CASSVLTAGQPQHF.